What follows are 32 T cell receptor beta chains derived from one specimen sequenced in a study of T cell changes during pregnancy in multiple sclerosis. Assay used: immunoSEQ multiplex PCR; TCRdb lists only in-frame clones, some missing. The sample includes 60,000 to 90,000 clones, approximately 90% seen only once; the top ten take approximately 1.6%. The specimen comprised peripheral blood, sampled in the first trimester of pregnancy. Receptors were obtained from a female donor in good health, enrolled as a control in a pregnancy study.

The chain employs TRBV2 and TRBJ2-2; TRBD2 matches at 9 bases. CDR3 length: 18 amino acids. Germline V gives CDR1 SNHLY, CDR2 FYNNEI. V lost 6 bases, J lost 3 bases, and 14 bases stayed unmatched. The CDR3 region has the DNA TGTGCCAGCAGGCCCTCGGGCCTAGCGGGAAGGTACACCGGGGAGCTGTTTTTT. Translating it yields CASRPSGLAGRYTGELFF.

V usage is TRBV5-1 and J usage is TRBJ2-1; 8 bases agree with TRBD2. Germline V gene lookup returns CDR1 SGHRS and CDR2 YFSETQ. CDR3 length: 16 amino acids. With V trimmed by 0 bases and J by 1 base, 3 bases remained unmatched. The CDR3 DNA reads as TGCGCCAGCAGCTTGGCTCGGGGGGGGTCCTACAATGAGCAGTTCTTC. This gives the protein CASSLARGGSYNEQFF.

The rearrangement links TRBV4-2 to TRBJ2-2, with 13 bases lining up with TRBD2. J gave up 2 bases and V 4 bases, and 7 bases lay outside the gene matches. The CDR3 is 18 amino acids. CDR1 and CDR2 from the germline V gene are LGHNA and YNFKEQ. In nucleotides, the CDR3 is TGTGCCAGCAGCCCGGGACTAGCGGGAACCGAAAACACCGGGGAGCTGTTTTTT. This codes for CASSPGLAGTENTGELFF.

V and J are TRBV27 and TRBJ1-5; 9 bases align to TRBD1. The ends lost 6 bases at V and 4 bases at J; junction bases unmatched: 4. The CDR3 is 14 amino acids. Germline V gene sequence: CDR1 MNHEY, CDR2 SMNVEV (reference sequence). The CDR3: CASRPGQGNQPQHF. DNA of the CDR3: TGTGCCAGCAGGCCCGGACAGGGGAATCAGCCCCAGCATTTT.

The chain combines TRBV2 with TRBJ2-3, with 9 positions matching TRBD2. J lost 1 base, V lost 5 bases, and 13 bases had no gene match. Germline V lookup: CDR1 SNHLY, CDR2 FYNNEI. CDR3 size: 18 residues. CDR3: CASSRAGGQSLGTDTQYF. CDR3 bases: TGTGCCAGCAGTCGAGCGGGAGGACAAAGCTTGGGCACAGATACGCAGTATTTT.

The rearrangement joins TRBV2 to TRBJ2-7, with TRBD2 identical over 8 bases. The CDR3 loop spans 14 amino acids. Germline V lookup: CDR1 SNHLY, CDR2 FYNNEI. The J segment lost 2 bases and the V segment lost 6 bases, leaving 6 bases of the junction unmatched. CDR3 DNA: TGTGCCAGCAGACCCCTAGCGGGCGCCTACGAGCAGTACTTC. Its protein product is CASRPLAGAYEQYF.

The genes are TRBV18 and TRBJ2-2; no reliable D call. Trimming stripped 3 bases from V and 4 bases from J, with 12 bases between. There are 15 residues in the CDR3. From germline, CDR1 is KGHSH and CDR2 LQKENI. The DNA of the CDR3 is TGTGCCAGCTCACCGAGAGGCAGCACCACCGGGGAGCTGTTTTTT. Protein sequence: CASSPRGSTTGELFF.

This chain joins TRBV4-1 and TRBJ2-3, with a possible D match to TRBD2 (5 bases). The CDR3 totals 16 residues. The V and J ends lost 5 bases and 0 bases respectively, with 15 bases between them. The germline gives CDR1 MGHRA, CDR2 YSYEKL. CDR3 bases: TGCGCCAGCAGCGGGATCCGGGGAACTAGCACAGATACGCAGTATTTT. Its translation: CASSGIRGTSTDTQYF.

The V call is TRBV6-5, the J call TRBJ2-1, with TRBD2 identical over 9 bases. Trimming took 4 bases from V and 8 from J; bases not matched to a gene: 6. This CDR3 contains 14 residues. Per the germline V gene, CDR1 is MNHEY and CDR2 is SVGAGI. CDR3 bases: TGTGCCAGCAGTTGGCGCGGGAGGGCGGATGAGCAGTTCTTC. Translated, it gives CASSWRGRADEQFF.

The rearrangement links TRBV6-5 to TRBJ1-4; no clear D gene. CDR3 size: 16 residues. V lost 0 bases to trimming and J lost 0 bases, with 8 bases between them. Germline V lookup: CDR1 MNHEY, CDR2 SVGAGI. The DNA of the CDR3 is TGTGCCAGCAGTTACTCGGGAGTTGCAACTAATGAAAAACTGTTTTTT. It yields the protein CASSYSGVATNEKLFF.

The J gene is TRBJ1-5, the V gene TRBV27, with 7 nucleotides matching TRBD1. V was pared by 4 bases and J by 1 base, with 10 bases of the junction left unmatched. The germline CDR1 and CDR2 sequences are MNHEY and SMNVEV (reference sequence). The CDR3 runs 17 residues. The CDR3 region is CASSSLSGTESNQPQHF. The CDR3 DNA reads as TGTGCCAGCAGTTCACTCTCCGGGACAGAAAGCAATCAGCCCCAGCATTTT.

V is TRBV4-2 and J is TRBJ1-2, with 8 bases matching TRBD1. Looked up from germline, CDR1 is LGHNA and CDR2 is YNFKEQ. V shed 1 base, J shed 7 bases, and the junction held 11 bases outside the gene matches. The CDR3 consists of 16 residues. Here the CDR3 reads CASSQGGQGSTSGYTF. The CDR3 nucleotides are TGTGCCAGCAGCCAAGGAGGACAGGGATCGACTAGTGGCTACACCTTC.

The chain employs TRBV7-8 and TRBJ2-3; D not resolved. Germline loops: CDR1 SGHVS, CDR2 FQNEAQ. V gave up 4 bases and J gave up 2 bases, with 7 bases separating them. There are 13 residues in the CDR3. Here the CDR3 reads CASSSYYTDTQYF. As DNA, the CDR3 is TGTGCCAGCAGCTCCTATTACACAGATACGCAGTATTTT.

The chain recombines TRBV5-4 with TRBJ2-1; D remains unclear. V was trimmed by 1 base and J by 2 bases, leaving 16 bases between them. From germline, CDR1 is SGHNT and CDR2 YYREEE (reference sequence). The CDR3 loop spans 17 amino acids. CDR3 sequence: CASSLLESTLAYNEQFF. Written as DNA, the CDR3 is TGTGCCAGCAGCTTGCTAGAGAGTACACTGGCCTACAATGAGCAGTTCTTC.

The CDR3 DNA follows: TGCAGCGTTGAAGCTCAGGGTGGCTACACCTTC. This translates into CSVEAQGGYTF. The rearrangement joins TRBV29-1 to TRBJ1-2, with a possible D match to TRBD1 (5 bases). Per germline, CDR1 SQVTM and CDR2 ANQGSEA. The CDR3 totals 11 residues. The ends were cut back, 1 base at V and 7 bases at J, with 7 bases in the middle.

The chain couples TRBV11-3 to TRBJ1-2; 7 positions match TRBD1. This CDR3 contains 12 residues. The V and J ends lost 10 bases and 2 bases, in that order; junction bases with no gene match: 4. Germline lookup yields CDR1 SGHNT and CDR2 YENEEA. The CDR3, as DNA: TGTGCCACCCCGGGACAGAACTATGGCTACACCTTC. Residues: CATPGQNYGYTF.

This chain links TRBV4-2 with TRBJ2-7, with D possibly TRBD2 on 5 matching bases. Trimming removed 3 bases at V and 2 bases at J, with 11 bases between. The CDR3 runs to 14 residues. Germline lookup yields CDR1 LGHNA and CDR2 YNFKEQ. CDR3 nucleotides: TGTGCCAGCAGCCAGCAACTAGTGCCCTACGAGCAGTACTTC. Its translation: CASSQQLVPYEQYF.

This chain joins TRBV2 and TRBJ2-7, with 11 bases identical to TRBD2. CDR1 SNHLY and CDR2 FYNNEI come from the germline V gene. V was pared by 2 bases and J by 6 bases, with 6 bases of the junction left unmatched. This CDR3 has 15 residues. CDR3 sequence (DNA): TGTGCCAGCAGTGAATTAGCGGGAGGGGCCGGCGAGCAGTACTTC. Protein product: CASSELAGGAGEQYF. The full variable domain, in which reference TRBV2 and TRBJ2-7 provide the parts outside the CDR3, is EPEVTQTPSHQVTQMGQEVILRCVPISNHLYFYWYRQILGQKVEFLVSFYNNEISEKSEIFDDQFSVERPDGSNFTLKIRSTKLEDSAMYFCASSELAGGAGEQYFGPGTRLTVT.

V and J are TRBV5-6 and TRBJ1-4, with 7 bases matching TRBD1. V dropped 3 bases and J dropped 6; count of bases not matched to a gene: 8. CDR1 is SGHDT, CDR2 YYEEEE, per germline. CDR3 length equals 15 residues. The CDR3 DNA sequence: TGTGCCAGCAGCTCCGACAGGGAAGGAGATGAAAAACTGTTTTTT. This encodes CASSSDREGDEKLFF.

CDR3: CATSTRAGSNQPQHF. The CDR3 DNA reads TGTGCCACCAGCACTAGAGCGGGGTCGAATCAGCCCCAGCATTTT. V gene TRBV15 combines with J gene TRBJ1-5, with D hard to call. Looked up from germline, CDR1 is LNHNV and CDR2 is YYDKDF (reference sequence). Trimming shortened V by 4 bases and J by 4 bases, and 14 bases separated the two germline ends. This CDR3 is built from 15 residues.

CDR3 nucleotide sequence: TGTGCCAGCAGCCGGGACTCCAGGGAGCAGTACTTC. Its translation: CASSRDSREQYF. The V gene is TRBV5-6, the J gene TRBJ2-7; D might be TRBD2 (6 bases). V was cut by 4 bases and J by 7 bases, with 12 bases left in between. This CDR3 is built from 12 residues. Germline V gene data show CDR1 as SGHDT and CDR2 as YYEEEE. Based on the CDR3 plus reference TRBV5-6 and TRBJ2-7, the full variable domain is DAGVTQSPTHLIKTRGQQVTLRCSPKSGHDTVSWYQQALGQGPQFIFQYYEEEERQRGNFPDRFSGHQFPNYSSELNVNALLLGDSALYLCASSRDSREQYFGPGTRLTVT.

A single count supports this clone. The genes are TRBV2 and TRBJ2-3; 7 positions match TRBD2. The CDR3 loop spans 15 amino acids. In germline, CDR1 is SNHLY, CDR2 FYNNEI. With 2 bases clipped from V and 1 base from J, the junction kept 3 bases outside the gene matches. CDR3 amino acids: CASSESGTRTDTQYF. The CDR3 coding sequence is TGTGCCAGCAGTGAAAGCGGGACTCGCACAGATACGCAGTATTTT.

The chain is built from TRBV27 and TRBJ2-7, with 8 bases fitting TRBD1. Germline V lookup: CDR1 MNHEY, CDR2 SMNVEV (reference sequence). Trimming took 6 bases from V and 0 from J; bases not matched to a gene: 7. This CDR3 comprises 15 residues. CDR3 nucleotide sequence: TGTGCCAGCAGCCCTTCTGGACAGGGCTCCTACGAGCAGTACTTC. As protein: CASSPSGQGSYEQYF.

V and J are TRBV18 and TRBJ2-1; D uncertain. Germline V lookup: CDR1 KGHSH, CDR2 LQKENI. Trimming stripped 3 bases from V and 0 bases from J, with 12 bases between. The CDR3 covers 16 residues. CDR3 sequence reads: CASSPYQRSSYNEQFF. CDR3 DNA sequence: TGTGCCAGCTCACCGTATCAGCGAAGCTCCTACAATGAGCAGTTCTTC.

This chain links TRBV14 with TRBJ2-1, with 16 nucleotides matching TRBD2. The V segment lost 3 bases and the J segment 2 bases; nucleotides outside the gene matches: 13. Looked up from germline, CDR1 is SGHDN and CDR2 is FVKESK. The CDR3 consists of 21 residues. Here the CDR3 DNA reads TGTGCCAGCAGCCATCTCGGGACTAGCGGGAGGGAACCCATCGCCTACAATGAGCAGTTCTTC. Protein: CASSHLGTSGREPIAYNEQFF.

The genes are TRBV27 and TRBJ1-2, with 9 bases lining up with TRBD1. Germline lookup yields CDR1 MNHEY and CDR2 SMNVEV (reference sequence). The CDR3 is 16 residues long. The V segment lost 3 bases and the J segment 2 bases; nucleotides outside the gene matches: 7. The CDR3 sequence: CASSFTGTGFNYGYTF. DNA of the CDR3: TGTGCCAGCAGTTTCACCGGGACAGGGTTCAACTATGGCTACACCTTC.

The chain joins TRBV25-1 to TRBJ2-1, with 8 nucleotides matching TRBD2. The V gene's germline CDR1 is MGHDK and CDR2 SYGVNS. The CDR3 is made up of 14 amino acids. Trimming cost V 6 bases and J 5 bases; bases outside gene matches: 6. CDR3 in amino acids: CASSTSGANNEQFF. CDR3 bases: TGTGCCAGCAGCACTAGCGGAGCTAACAATGAGCAGTTCTTC.

This clone was counted a few times. The chain links TRBV5-1 to TRBJ1-2; D uncertain. Germline V gene lookup returns CDR1 SGHRS and CDR2 YFSETQ. V shed 3 bases and J shed 0 bases, with 15 bases lying between them. This CDR3 has 16 residues. This chain's CDR3 is CASSSRERGTNYGYTF. As DNA, the CDR3 is TGCGCCAGCAGCTCAAGGGAGCGAGGGACTAACTATGGCTACACCTTC. Full variable domain (missing parts from reference TRBV5-1 and TRBJ1-2): KAGVTQTPRYLIKTRGQQVTLSCSPISGHRSVSWYQQTPGQGLQFLFEYFSETQRNKGNFPGRFSGRQFSNSRSEMNVSTLELGDSALYLCASSSRERGTNYGYTFGSGTRLTVV.

The V gene is TRBV25-1, the J gene TRBJ2-3; 8 nucleotides match TRBD1. This CDR3 has 15 residues. Germline values: CDR1 MGHDK, CDR2 SYGVNS. Trimming took 2 bases from V and 2 from J; bases not matched to a gene: 3. CDR3 residues: CASSEQGALTDTQYF. In nucleotides, the CDR3 is TGTGCCAGCAGTGAACAGGGGGCCCTCACAGATACGCAGTATTTT.

CDR3 in DNA: TGTGCCAGTAGCACTAGCGGGAGGGCCTTCACCTACGAGCAGTACTTC. Translated, it gives CASSTSGRAFTYEQYF. This chain links TRBV19 with TRBJ2-7, with 13 bases that match TRBD2. The CDR3 has 16 amino acids. Per germline, CDR1 LNHDA and CDR2 SQIVND (reference sequence). V lost 6 bases to trimming and J lost 2 bases; unmatched junction nucleotides: 7. Variable domain in full (rest from reference TRBV19 and TRBJ2-7): DGGITQSPKYLFRKEGQNVTLSCEQNLNHDAMYWYRQDPGQGLRLIYYSQIVNDFQKGDIAEGYSVSREKKESFPLTVTSAQKNPTAFYLCASSTSGRAFTYEQYFGPGTRLTVT.

The CDR3 is CASSLLSSGTGELFF. The CDR3 DNA reads TGTGCCAGCAGTTTATTGTCGAGCGGAACCGGGGAGCTGTTTTTT. The chain couples TRBV27 to TRBJ2-2, with D possibly matching TRBD2 (5 bases). The germline CDR1 and CDR2 sequences are MNHEY and SMNVEV (reference sequence). CDR3 size: 15 residues. The germline V and J ends were trimmed by 1 base and 5 bases, with 11 bases remaining between them.

The CDR3: CASSFPTGFYEQYF. The CDR3 DNA is TGTGCCAGCAGTTTCCCTACAGGGTTCTACGAGCAGTACTTC. The chain combines TRBV28 with TRBJ2-7, with a possible D match to TRBD1 (6 bases). V lost 3 bases, J lost 3 bases, and 12 bases lay in between. CDR1 and CDR2 from the germline V gene are MDHEN and SYDVKM. The CDR3 consists of 14 residues.